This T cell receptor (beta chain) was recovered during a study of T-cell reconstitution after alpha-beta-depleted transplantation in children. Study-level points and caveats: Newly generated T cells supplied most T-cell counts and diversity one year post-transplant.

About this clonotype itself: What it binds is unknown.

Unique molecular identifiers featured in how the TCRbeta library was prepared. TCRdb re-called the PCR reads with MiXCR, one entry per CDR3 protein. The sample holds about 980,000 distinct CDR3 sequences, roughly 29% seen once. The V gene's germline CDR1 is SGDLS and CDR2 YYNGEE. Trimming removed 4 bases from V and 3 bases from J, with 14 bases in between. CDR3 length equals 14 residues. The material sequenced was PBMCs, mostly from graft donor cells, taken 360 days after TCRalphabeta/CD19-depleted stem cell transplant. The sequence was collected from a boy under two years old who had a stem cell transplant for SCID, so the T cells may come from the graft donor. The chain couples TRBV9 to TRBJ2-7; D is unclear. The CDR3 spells CASSPEGQNYEQYF. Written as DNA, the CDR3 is TGTGCCAGCAGCCCCGAAGGGCAGAACTACGAGCAGTACTTC.